The next 26 T cell receptor beta chains were all read from a single sample in a study of CD8+CD57+ T cells in acquired aplastic anemia. CDR3 and TCR beta VDJ profiling relied on a genomic DNA template. TCRdb processed the reads anew with MiXCR; each CDR3 protein has one entry. This sample carries 150,000 to 200,000 distinct CDR3 sequences, under 75% of them seen once, and the ten largest clones take about 48%. The source material was sorted CD4+, CD8+, or CD8+CD57+ T cells (not recorded which) from PBMCs. All receptors come from a human donor in good health.

V usage is TRBV2 and J usage is TRBJ1-2; D is ambiguous. This CDR3 contains 14 residues. V was shortened by 7 bases and J by 0 bases, with 12 bases between the two germline ends. The germline V gene has CDR1 SNHLY and CDR2 FYNNEI. CDR3 region: CASIGRTANYGYTF. For the CDR3, the DNA is TGTGCCAGCATTGGACGGACCGCTAACTATGGCTACACCTTC.

This clonotype was recorded many times. This chain uses TRBV6-6 with TRBJ2-7; 7 nucleotides match TRBD1. The V and J ends lost 5 bases and 2 bases, in that order; junction bases with no gene match: 6. Germline values: CDR1 MNHNY, CDR2 SVGAGI (reference sequence). The CDR3 spans 14 residues. In DNA form, the CDR3 reads TGTGCCAGCAGTCTACGACAGGGACCCTACGAGCAGTACTTC. Translating gives CASSLRQGPYEQYF.

This clonotype was counted a single time. This chain connects TRBV10-3 to TRBJ2-5, with 9 positions matching TRBD2. The J segment lost 4 bases and the V segment lost 4 bases, leaving 7 bases of the junction unmatched. Germline V gene sequence: CDR1 ENHRY, CDR2 SYGVKD. CDR3 length: 15 amino acids. CDR3 DNA sequence: TGTGCCATCAGTGGGGGGCTAGCGGGGTCAGAGACCCAGTACTTC. Its protein is CAISGGLAGSETQYF.

This clonotype was observed a handful of times. CDR3 sequence (DNA): TGTGCCTGGGGGACAGGGGGCTTTGGTATCCAAGAGACCCAGTACTTC. Protein sequence: CAWGTGGFGIQETQYF. The chain is built from TRBV30 and TRBJ2-5, with 12 bases lining up with TRBD1. V lost 5 bases to trimming and J lost 1 base; unmatched junction nucleotides: 8. The length of the CDR3 is 16 residues. CDR1 and CDR2 (germline): GTSNPN, SVGIG (reference sequence).

This chain links TRBV20-1 with TRBJ2-7; 10 bases fit TRBD2. There are 18 residues in the CDR3. V lost 7 bases and J lost 5; bases outside the gene matches: 23. Germline CDR1 and CDR2: DFQATT and SNEGSKA (reference sequence). The DNA of the CDR3 is TGCAGTGTCCCCCGGGGGCTAGCGGGAGCTGTCATTTCCCACGAGCAGTACTTC. This codes for CSVPRGLAGAVISHEQYF.

The chain has TRBV2 and TRBJ1-1; 7 bases line up with TRBD1. The V and J ends lost 6 bases and 1 base, in that order; junction bases with no gene match: 5. This CDR3 is built from 14 residues. CDR1 and CDR2 from the germline V gene are SNHLY and FYNNEI. The CDR3 sequence is CASRGQYQNTEAFF. CDR3 in DNA: TGTGCCAGCAGGGGACAGTACCAGAACACTGAAGCTTTCTTT. Variable domain in full (rest from reference TRBV2 and TRBJ1-1): EPEVTQTPSHQVTQMGQEVILRCVPISNHLYFYWYRQILGQKVEFLVSFYNNEISEKSEIFDDQFSVERPDGSNFTLKIRSTKLEDSAMYFCASRGQYQNTEAFFGQGTRLTVV.

V gene TRBV19 combines with J gene TRBJ1-6; 9 bases fit TRBD1. With 3 bases clipped from V and 7 bases from J, the junction kept 10 bases outside the gene matches. This CDR3 has 17 residues. CDR1 and CDR2 (germline): LNHDA, SQIVND (reference sequence). CDR3: CASSIPVTGTGNSPLHF. The CDR3 nucleotides are TGTGCCAGTAGTATCCCAGTAACCGGGACAGGGAATTCACCCCTCCACTTT.

Comment on this clonotype: This may arise from a read error, as a much more abundant clone is one base away. The V call is TRBV19, the J call TRBJ2-1; perhaps TRBD1 as D (6 bases). The CDR3 is 19 amino acids. Per the germline V gene, CDR1 is LNHDA and CDR2 is SQIVND (reference sequence). The CDR3 nucleotides read TGTGCCAGTAGTGTAGAGTGGGGGCCAGAGTACAGCTCCTACAATGAGCAGTTCTTC. Its translation: CASSVEWGPEYSSYNEQFF.

As for this clonotype: This could be a read error, since a much larger clone is one nucleotide away. The CDR3 DNA follows: TGTGCCAGCGGTTATGGCGGGGGGACCCAAGAGACCCAGTACTTC. Translation: CASGYGGGTQETQYF. This rearrangement joins TRBV6-5 to TRBJ2-5, with 8 positions matching TRBD2. The length of the CDR3 is 15 residues. Germline CDR1 and CDR2: MNHEY and SVGAGI.

This clonotype was counted ten times or more. This chain joins TRBV5-5 and TRBJ2-3; D is perhaps TRBD1 (6 bases). This CDR3 region has 15 residues. Trimming took off 5 bases at V and 0 bases at J, with 13 bases between the two ends. In germline, CDR1 is SGHKS, CDR2 YYEKEE (reference sequence). The CDR3 DNA follows: TGTGCCAGCAGTTCCGGGACAACAAGCACAGATACGCAGTATTTT. It is translated as CASSSGTTSTDTQYF.

This clonotype has only one observation. This chain uses TRBV19 with TRBJ2-1, with D unresolved. This CDR3 comprises 13 residues. Trimming removed 6 bases from V and 0 bases from J, with 6 bases in between. The germline V gene encodes CDR1 LNHDA and CDR2 SQIVND (reference sequence). CDR3 protein: CASRASSYNEQFF. CDR3 DNA sequence: TGTGCCAGTAGGGCTAGCTCCTACAATGAGCAGTTCTTC.

With respect to this clonotype: Given the absence of the conserved phenylalanine or tryptophan at the CDR3 end, a read error is likely. This chain connects TRBV20-1 to TRBJ1-1; D gene ambiguous. V was pared by 3 bases and J by 3 bases, with 5 bases between. CDR1 DFQATT and CDR2 SNEGSKA come from the germline V gene (reference sequence). The CDR3 covers 11 residues. In nucleotides, the CDR3 is TGCAGTGCTAGTTGGGACACTGAAGCTTTCCTT. This codes for CSASWDTEAFL.

The chain carries TRBV7-2 and TRBJ2-7, with D perhaps TRBD1 (5 bases). The CDR3 sequence is 16 residues long. V shed 2 bases and J shed 2 bases, with 16 bases lying between them. Germline V gene data show CDR1 as SGHTA and CDR2 as FQGNSA. The CDR3 DNA is TGTGCCAGCAGCTTATCGTTGGACAATCCCACCTACGAGCAGTACTTC. Its protein is CASSLSLDNPTYEQYF.

In its sample, this clonotype was seen many times. V usage is TRBV28 and J usage is TRBJ1-4, with unresolved D. Germline loops: CDR1 MDHEN, CDR2 SYDVKM. The CDR3 consists of 14 residues. Trimming left V 6 bases short and J 5 bases short, with 13 bases between. The CDR3: CASSPMQDNEKLFF. The CDR3 coding sequence is TGTGCCAGCAGCCCCATGCAGGACAATGAAAAACTGTTTTTT.

The V gene is TRBV15, the J gene TRBJ1-6; 7 bases are a match to TRBD1. Trimming took 4 bases from V and 7 from J; bases not matched to a gene: 7. This CDR3 region has 15 residues. Per germline, CDR1 LNHNV and CDR2 YYDKDF (reference sequence). CDR3 residues: CATSTRTGANSPLHF. In nucleotides, the CDR3 is TGTGCCACCAGCACCCGGACAGGCGCCAATTCACCCCTCCACTTT.

This clonotype was seen ten or more times. The gene calls are TRBV19 and TRBJ1-3, with D uncertain. The germline V gene has CDR1 LNHDA and CDR2 SQIVND (reference sequence). The CDR3 consists of 17 residues. V was cut by 10 bases and J by 0 bases, with 22 bases left in between. In nucleotides, the CDR3 is TGTGCCACTTCCACCGGGATCCTCTCCTACTCTGGAAACACCATATATTTT. Its protein product is CATSTGILSYSGNTIYF. The whole variable domain, remainder taken from reference TRBV19 and TRBJ1-3, is DGGITQSPKYLFRKEGQNVTLSCEQNLNHDAMYWYRQDPGQGLRLIYYSQIVNDFQKGDIAEGYSVSREKKESFPLTVTSAQKNPTAFYLCATSTGILSYSGNTIYFGEGSWLTVV.

V usage is TRBV19 and J usage is TRBJ1-2; D remains ambiguous. Germline V gene data show CDR1 as LNHDA and CDR2 as SQIVND (reference sequence). The ends were cut back, 5 bases at V and 8 bases at J, with 12 bases in the middle. CDR3 length: 12 amino acids. The CDR3 reads CASSVSVGGYTF. The CDR3 nucleotides are TGTGCCAGTAGTGTGTCAGTAGGCGGCTACACCTTC.

V is TRBV5-8 and J is TRBJ1-2; possibly TRBD1 for D (5 bases). CDR1 and CDR2 from the germline V gene are SGHTS and YDEGEE. Trimming cost V 4 bases and J 4 bases, with 14 bases left between them. The CDR3 contains 14 residues. The CDR3 DNA sequence: TGTGCCAGCAGCGTACCGGGACCGTTCTATGGCTACACCTTC. Translation gives CASSVPGPFYGYTF.

A note on this clonotype: The junction departs from the called germline gene at one end, perhaps through a read error. This chain joins TRBV15 and TRBJ1-4; D gene uncertain. Germline V CDR1 and CDR2: LNHNV, YYDKDF (reference sequence). This CDR3 has 15 amino acids. In nucleotides, the CDR3 is TGTGCCACCAGCCAGCACCGGGATCTAAATGAAAAACTGTCTTTT. Amino acid sequence: CATSQHRDLNEKLSF.

This clonotype was found once. This is likely a read error, given that the CDR3 carries no conserved phenylalanine or tryptophan at its end. The chain couples TRBV7-9 to TRBJ2-5, with a tentative D call TRBD1 (5 bases). Germline V gives CDR1 SEHNR, CDR2 FQNEAQ (reference sequence). Trimming took off 1 base at V and 6 bases at J, with 12 bases between the two ends. The CDR3 is 14 residues long. CDR3: CASSLGQGPKTQYI. For the CDR3, the DNA is TGTGCCAGCAGCTTAGGTCAGGGTCCGAAGACCCAGTACATC.

The chain uses TRBV19 and TRBJ1-1; D uncertain. Per the germline V gene, CDR1 is LNHDA and CDR2 is SQIVND (reference sequence). Trimming removed 6 bases at V and 1 base at J, with 12 bases between. This CDR3 contains 14 residues. The CDR3 coding sequence is TGTGCCAGTAGCGACGTGGCGGGGAACACTGAAGCTTTCTTT. Its protein product is CASSDVAGNTEAFF.

The V and J genes are TRBV5-5 and TRBJ1-2; 8 bases map to TRBD1. The CDR3 runs to 16 residues. CDR1 is SGHKS, CDR2 YYEKEE, per germline (reference sequence). J was trimmed by 4 bases and V by 4 bases; bases with no gene match: 12. In DNA form, the CDR3 reads TGTGCCAGCAGCCTAAGCACAACAGGGGGATTCTATGGCTACACCTTC. Translation gives CASSLSTTGGFYGYTF.

The CDR3 region is CAISESGDATQYF. The CDR3 region has the DNA TGTGCCATCAGTGAGTCGGGGGACGCGACCCAGTACTTC. The chain joins TRBV10-3 to TRBJ2-5; tentatively, D is TRBD1 or TRBD2 (5 bases each). The CDR3 runs 13 residues. Germline loops: CDR1 ENHRY, CDR2 SYGVKD. Trimming stripped 0 bases from V and 7 bases from J, with 9 bases between.

The chain couples TRBV30 to TRBJ2-2; 7 bases align to TRBD2. The CDR3 totals 15 residues. CDR1 and CDR2 (germline): GTSNPN, SVGIG (reference sequence). V lost 0 bases and J lost 3; bases outside the gene matches: 4. The CDR3 DNA reads TGTGCCTGGAGTGTAGCTAGCGGCTACACCGGGGAGCTGTTTTTT. Translated: CAWSVASGYTGELFF.

This clonotype has more than one count but fewer than ten. V and J are TRBV20-1 and TRBJ2-7; 9 bases are shared with TRBD1. CDR3 length: 15 residues. V gave up 6 bases and J gave up 4 bases; unmatched junction bases: 13. Per germline, CDR1 DFQATT and CDR2 SNEGSKA (reference sequence). DNA for the CDR3: TGCAGTGCCCCAGGAACGGACAGGGGATTGTACGAGCAGTACTTC. Residues: CSAPGTDRGLYEQYF.

This rearrangement joins TRBV20-1 to TRBJ1-1; D remains unclear. Trimming pared 5 bases from V and 0 bases from J, leaving 7 bases between. Germline V lookup: CDR1 DFQATT, CDR2 SNEGSKA (reference sequence). This CDR3 has 12 amino acids. The CDR3 protein is CSAGPVNTEAFF. Written as DNA, the CDR3 is TGCAGTGCTGGACCGGTGAACACTGAAGCTTTCTTT.